This TCR beta chain emerged from a study of blood T cell repertoires in COVID-19. Overall study context: In each case, the material was cDNA or gDNA derived from T cells, B-cell-depleted T cells, or PBMCs.

The germline gives CDR1 LNHNV, CDR2 YYDKDF (reference sequence). Trimming took 0 bases from V and 7 from J, leaving 6 bases between them. The CDR3 has 13 residues. The repertoire was sequenced with immunoSEQ multiplex PCR; TCRdb's copy has only in-frame clones and lacks some. The table lists 250,000 to 350,000 clones, roughly 86% of them singletons. The TCR sequence derives from a woman aged 50 to 60 who had been exposed to COVID-19. The chain employs TRBV15 and TRBJ1-4; D is unresolved. Sequencing used PBMCs or T cells enriched from blood (not recorded which). The CDR3 region has the DNA TGTGCCACCAGCAGAGATCGGAGTGAAAAACTGTTTTTT. Its protein is CATSRDRSEKLFF.